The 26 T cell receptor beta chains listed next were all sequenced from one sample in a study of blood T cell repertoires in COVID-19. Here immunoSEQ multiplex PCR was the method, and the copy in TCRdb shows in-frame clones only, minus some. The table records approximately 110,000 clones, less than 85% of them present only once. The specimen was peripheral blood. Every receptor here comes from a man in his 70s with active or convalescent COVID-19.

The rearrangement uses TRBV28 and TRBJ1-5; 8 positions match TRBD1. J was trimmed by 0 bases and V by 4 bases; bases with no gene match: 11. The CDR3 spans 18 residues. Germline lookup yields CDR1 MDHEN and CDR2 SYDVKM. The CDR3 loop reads CASSSPSDRDRSNQPQHF. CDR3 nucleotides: TGTGCCAGCAGTTCCCCCTCGGACAGGGACCGTAGCAATCAGCCCCAGCATTTT.

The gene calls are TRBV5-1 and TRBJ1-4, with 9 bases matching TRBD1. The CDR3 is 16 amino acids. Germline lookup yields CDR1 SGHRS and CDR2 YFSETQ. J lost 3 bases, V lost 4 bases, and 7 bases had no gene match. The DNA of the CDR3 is TGCGCCAGCAGCGGGGGACAGGGAACAGCTAATGAAAAACTGTTTTTT. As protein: CASSGGQGTANEKLFF. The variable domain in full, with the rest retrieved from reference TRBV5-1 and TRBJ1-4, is KAGVTQTPRYLIKTRGQQVTLSCSPISGHRSVSWYQQTPGQGLQFLFEYFSETQRNKGNFPGRFSGRQFSNSRSEMNVSTLELGDSALYLCASSGGQGTANEKLFFGSGTQLSVL.

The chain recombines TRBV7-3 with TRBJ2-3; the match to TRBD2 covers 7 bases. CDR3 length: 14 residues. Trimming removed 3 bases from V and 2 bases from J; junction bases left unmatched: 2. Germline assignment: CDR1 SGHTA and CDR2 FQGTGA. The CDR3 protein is CASSLGTTTDTQYF. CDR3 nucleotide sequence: TGTGCCAGCAGCTTGGGGACTACCACAGATACGCAGTATTTT.

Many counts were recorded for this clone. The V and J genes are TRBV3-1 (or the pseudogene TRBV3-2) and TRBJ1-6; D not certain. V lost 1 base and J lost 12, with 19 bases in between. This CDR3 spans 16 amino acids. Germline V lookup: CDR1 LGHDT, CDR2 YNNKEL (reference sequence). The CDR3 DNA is TGTGCCAGCAGCCAAGTGGGTGGAACGGGGTATGAACCCCTCCACTTT. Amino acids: CASSQVGGTGYEPLHF.

CDR3 in amino acids: CATSTVGQGKGEQYF. The DNA for the CDR3 is TGTGCCACCAGCACTGTGGGACAGGGGAAGGGCGAGCAGTACTTC. This rearrangement joins TRBV15 to TRBJ2-7, with 10 bases aligning to TRBD1. Germline lookup yields CDR1 LNHNV and CDR2 YYDKDF (reference sequence). J gave up 6 bases and V 4 bases, and 9 bases lay outside the gene matches. The CDR3 sequence is 15 residues long.

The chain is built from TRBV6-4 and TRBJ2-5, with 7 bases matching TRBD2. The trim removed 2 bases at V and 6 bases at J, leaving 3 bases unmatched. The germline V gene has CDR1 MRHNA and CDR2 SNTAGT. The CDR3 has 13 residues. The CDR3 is CASSDREGQTQYF. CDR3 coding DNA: TGTGCCAGCAGTGACAGGGAGGGACAGACCCAGTACTTC.

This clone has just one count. The CDR3 bases are TGCGCCAGCAGCCTTAGCGGGACCGGCACAGATACGCAGTATTTT. Its protein product is CASSLSGTGTDTQYF. This chain uses TRBV5-1 with TRBJ2-3; 8 positions agree with TRBD2. CDR1 and CDR2 from the germline V gene are SGHRS and YFSETQ. The trim removed 4 bases at V and 1 base at J, leaving 5 bases unmatched. This CDR3 is built from 15 residues.

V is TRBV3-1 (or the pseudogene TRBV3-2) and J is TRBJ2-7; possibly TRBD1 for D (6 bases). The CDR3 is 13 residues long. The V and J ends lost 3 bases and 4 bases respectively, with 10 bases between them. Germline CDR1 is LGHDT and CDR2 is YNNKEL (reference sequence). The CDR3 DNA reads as TGTGCCAGCAGCCAGGGACACCTATACGAGCAGTACTTC. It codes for CASSQGHLYEQYF.

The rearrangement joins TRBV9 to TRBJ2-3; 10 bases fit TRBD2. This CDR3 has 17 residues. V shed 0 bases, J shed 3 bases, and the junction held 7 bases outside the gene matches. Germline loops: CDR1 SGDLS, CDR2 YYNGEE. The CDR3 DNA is TGTGCCAGCAGCGTAGTGAGCGGGGGGGCAGGTACAGATACGCAGTATTTT. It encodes CASSVVSGGAGTDTQYF.

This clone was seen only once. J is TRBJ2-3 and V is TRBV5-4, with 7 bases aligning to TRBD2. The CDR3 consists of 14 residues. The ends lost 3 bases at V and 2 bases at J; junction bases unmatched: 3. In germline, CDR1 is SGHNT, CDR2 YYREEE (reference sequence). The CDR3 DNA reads TGTGCCAGCAGCTCGACTAGCCACACAGATACGCAGTATTTT. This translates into CASSSTSHTDTQYF. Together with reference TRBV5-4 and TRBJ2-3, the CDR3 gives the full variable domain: ETGVTQSPTHLIKTRGQQVTLRCSSQSGHNTVSWYQQALGQGPQFIFQYYREEENGRGNFPPRFSGLQFPNYSSELNVNALELDDSALYLCASSSTSHTDTQYFGPGTRLTVL.

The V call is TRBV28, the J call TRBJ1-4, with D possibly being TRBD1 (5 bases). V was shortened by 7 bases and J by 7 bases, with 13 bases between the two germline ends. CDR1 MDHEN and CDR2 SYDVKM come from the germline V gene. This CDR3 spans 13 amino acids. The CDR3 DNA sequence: TGTGCCAGCACCTTTGGGACTCGTGAAAAACTGTTTTTT. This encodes CASTFGTREKLFF.

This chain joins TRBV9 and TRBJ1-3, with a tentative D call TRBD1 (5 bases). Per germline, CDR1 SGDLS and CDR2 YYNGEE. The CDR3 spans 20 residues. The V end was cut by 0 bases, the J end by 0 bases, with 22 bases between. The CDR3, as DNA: TGTGCCAGCAGCGTAGGTAAAGGTGGCAGGGTTTTTAGCTCTGGAAACACCATATATTTT. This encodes CASSVGKGGRVFSSGNTIYF.

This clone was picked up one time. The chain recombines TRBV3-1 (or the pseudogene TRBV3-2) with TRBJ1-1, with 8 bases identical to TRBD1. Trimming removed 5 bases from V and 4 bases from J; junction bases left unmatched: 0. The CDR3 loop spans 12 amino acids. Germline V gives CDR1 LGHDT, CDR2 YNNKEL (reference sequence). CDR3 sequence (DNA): TGTGCCAGCAGCGGACAGGGCACTGAAGCTTTCTTT. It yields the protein CASSGQGTEAFF.

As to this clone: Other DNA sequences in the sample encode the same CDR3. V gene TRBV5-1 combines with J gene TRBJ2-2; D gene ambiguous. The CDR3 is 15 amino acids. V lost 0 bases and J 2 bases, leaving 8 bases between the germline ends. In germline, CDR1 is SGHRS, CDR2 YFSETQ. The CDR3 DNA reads TGCGCCAGCAGCTTGGACGGCGGAAACACCGGGGAGCTGTTTTTT. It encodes CASSLDGGNTGELFF.

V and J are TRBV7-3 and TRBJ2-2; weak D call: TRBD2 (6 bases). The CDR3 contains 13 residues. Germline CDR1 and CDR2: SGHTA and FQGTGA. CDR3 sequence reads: CADGTLTAGELFF. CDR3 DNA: TGTGCGGACGGGACTCTAACAGCCGGGGAGCTGTTTTTT.

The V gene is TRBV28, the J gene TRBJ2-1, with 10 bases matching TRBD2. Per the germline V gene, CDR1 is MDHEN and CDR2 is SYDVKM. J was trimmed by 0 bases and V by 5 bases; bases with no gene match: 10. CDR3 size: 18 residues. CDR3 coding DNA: TGTGCCAGCAGTCCCTTAGCGGGGGGCTTGAGCTCCTACAATGAGCAGTTCTTC. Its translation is CASSPLAGGLSSYNEQFF.

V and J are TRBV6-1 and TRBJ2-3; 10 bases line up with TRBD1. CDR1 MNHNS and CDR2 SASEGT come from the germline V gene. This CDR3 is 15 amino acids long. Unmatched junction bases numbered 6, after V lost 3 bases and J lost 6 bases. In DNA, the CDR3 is TGTGCCAGCAGTGAGGACAGGGGGTATAGGGATACGCAGTATTTT. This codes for CASSEDRGYRDTQYF.

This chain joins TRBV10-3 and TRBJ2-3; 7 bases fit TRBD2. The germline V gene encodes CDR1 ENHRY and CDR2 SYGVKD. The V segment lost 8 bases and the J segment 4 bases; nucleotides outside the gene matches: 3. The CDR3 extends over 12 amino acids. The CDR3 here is CAIGAGADTQYF. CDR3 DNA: TGTGCCATCGGGGCGGGGGCAGATACGCAGTATTTT.

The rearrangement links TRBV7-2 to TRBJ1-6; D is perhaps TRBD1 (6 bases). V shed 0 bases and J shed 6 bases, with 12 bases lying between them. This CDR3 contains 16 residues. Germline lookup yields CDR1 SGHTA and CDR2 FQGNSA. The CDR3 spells CASSLAPQGFNSPLHF. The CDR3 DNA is TGTGCCAGCAGCTTAGCGCCTCAGGGGTTTAATTCACCCCTCCACTTT.

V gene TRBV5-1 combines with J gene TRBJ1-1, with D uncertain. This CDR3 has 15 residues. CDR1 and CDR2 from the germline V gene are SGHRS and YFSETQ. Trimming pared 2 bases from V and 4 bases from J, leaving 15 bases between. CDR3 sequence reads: CASSLAGGGVTEAFF. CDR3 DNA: TGCGCCAGCAGCTTAGCAGGCGGAGGAGTCACTGAAGCTTTCTTT.

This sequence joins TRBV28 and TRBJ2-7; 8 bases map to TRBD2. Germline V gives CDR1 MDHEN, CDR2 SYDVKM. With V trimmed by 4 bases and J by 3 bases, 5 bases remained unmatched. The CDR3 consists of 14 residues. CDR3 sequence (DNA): TGTGCCAGCAGTTCACCGGGACTAGGCTACGAGCAGTACTTC. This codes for CASSSPGLGYEQYF.

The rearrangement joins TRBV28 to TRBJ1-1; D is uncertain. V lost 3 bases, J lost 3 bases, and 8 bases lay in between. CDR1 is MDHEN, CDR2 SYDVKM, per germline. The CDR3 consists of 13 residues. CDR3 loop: CASSLARDTEAFF. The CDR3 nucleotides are TGTGCCAGCAGTTTGGCCCGGGACACTGAAGCTTTCTTT.

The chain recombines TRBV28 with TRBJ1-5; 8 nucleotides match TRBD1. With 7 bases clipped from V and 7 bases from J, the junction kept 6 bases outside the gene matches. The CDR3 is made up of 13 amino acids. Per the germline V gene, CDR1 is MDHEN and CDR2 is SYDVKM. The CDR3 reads CASIDRGSQPQHF. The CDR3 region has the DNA TGTGCCAGCATCGACAGGGGAAGCCAGCCCCAGCATTTT.

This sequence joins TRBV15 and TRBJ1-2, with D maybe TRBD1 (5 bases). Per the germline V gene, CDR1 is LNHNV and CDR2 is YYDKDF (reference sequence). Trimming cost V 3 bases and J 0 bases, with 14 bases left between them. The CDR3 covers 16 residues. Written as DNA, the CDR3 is TGTGCCACCAGCAGGCTCACAGGCATCGCTAACTATGGCTACACCTTC. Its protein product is CATSRLTGIANYGYTF.

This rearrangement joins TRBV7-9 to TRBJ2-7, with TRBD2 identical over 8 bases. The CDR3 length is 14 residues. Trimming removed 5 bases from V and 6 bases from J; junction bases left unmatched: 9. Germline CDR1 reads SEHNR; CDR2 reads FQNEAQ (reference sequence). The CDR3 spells CASSPMGAGGEQYF. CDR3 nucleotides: TGTGCCAGCAGCCCCATGGGTGCGGGGGGCGAGCAGTACTTC. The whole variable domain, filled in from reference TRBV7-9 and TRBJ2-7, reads DTGVSQNPRHKITKRGQNVTFRCDPISEHNRLYWYRQTLGQGPEFLTYFQNEAQLEKSRLLSDRFSAERPKGSFSTLEIQRTEQGDSAMYLCASSPMGAGGEQYFGPGTRLTVT.

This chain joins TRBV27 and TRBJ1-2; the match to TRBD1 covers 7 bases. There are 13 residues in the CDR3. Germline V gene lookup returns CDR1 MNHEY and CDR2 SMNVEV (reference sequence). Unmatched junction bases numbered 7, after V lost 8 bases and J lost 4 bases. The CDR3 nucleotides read TGTGCCAGCCCCAGGGGGGACCTCTATGGCTACACCTTC. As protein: CASPRGDLYGYTF.